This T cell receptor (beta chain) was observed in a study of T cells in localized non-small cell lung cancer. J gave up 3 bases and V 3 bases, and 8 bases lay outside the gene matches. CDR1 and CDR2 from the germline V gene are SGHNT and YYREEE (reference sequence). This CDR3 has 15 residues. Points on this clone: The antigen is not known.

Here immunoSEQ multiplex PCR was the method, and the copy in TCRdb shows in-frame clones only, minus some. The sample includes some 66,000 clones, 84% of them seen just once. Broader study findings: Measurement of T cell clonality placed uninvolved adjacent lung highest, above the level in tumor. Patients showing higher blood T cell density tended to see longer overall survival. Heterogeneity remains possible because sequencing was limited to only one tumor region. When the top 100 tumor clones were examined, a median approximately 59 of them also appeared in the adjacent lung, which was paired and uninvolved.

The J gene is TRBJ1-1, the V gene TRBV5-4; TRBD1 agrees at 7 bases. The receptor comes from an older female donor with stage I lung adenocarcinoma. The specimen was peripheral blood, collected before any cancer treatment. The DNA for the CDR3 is TGTGCCAGCAGCTCGTACAGGGGTGGGGACACTGAAGCTTTCTTT. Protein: CASSSYRGGDTEAFF.